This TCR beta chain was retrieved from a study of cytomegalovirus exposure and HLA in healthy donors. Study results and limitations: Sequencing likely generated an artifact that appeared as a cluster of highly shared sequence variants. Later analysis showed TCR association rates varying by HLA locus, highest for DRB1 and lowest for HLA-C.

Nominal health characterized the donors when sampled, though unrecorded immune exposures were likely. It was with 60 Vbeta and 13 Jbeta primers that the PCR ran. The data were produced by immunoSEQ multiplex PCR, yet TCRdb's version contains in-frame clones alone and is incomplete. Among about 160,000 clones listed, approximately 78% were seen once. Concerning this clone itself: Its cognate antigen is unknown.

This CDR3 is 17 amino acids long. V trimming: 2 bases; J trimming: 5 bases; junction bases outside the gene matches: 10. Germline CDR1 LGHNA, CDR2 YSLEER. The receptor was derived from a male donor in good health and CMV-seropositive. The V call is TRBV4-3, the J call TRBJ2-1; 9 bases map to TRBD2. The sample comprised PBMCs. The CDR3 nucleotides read TGCGCCAGCAGCCAATTATTTAGCGGGAGCGGGGACAATGAGCAGTTCTTC. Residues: CASSQLFSGSGDNEQFF.